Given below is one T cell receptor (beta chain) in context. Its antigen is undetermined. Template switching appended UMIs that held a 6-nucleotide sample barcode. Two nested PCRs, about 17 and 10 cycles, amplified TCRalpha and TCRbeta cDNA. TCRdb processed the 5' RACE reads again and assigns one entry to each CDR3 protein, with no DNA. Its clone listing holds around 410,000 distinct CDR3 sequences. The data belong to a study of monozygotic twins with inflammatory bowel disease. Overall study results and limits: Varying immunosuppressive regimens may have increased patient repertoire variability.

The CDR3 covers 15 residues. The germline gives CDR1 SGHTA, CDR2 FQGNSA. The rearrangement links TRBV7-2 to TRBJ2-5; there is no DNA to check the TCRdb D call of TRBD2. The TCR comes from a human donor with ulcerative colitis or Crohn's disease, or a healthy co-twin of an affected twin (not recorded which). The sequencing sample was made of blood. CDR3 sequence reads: CASTTTSGPQETQYF. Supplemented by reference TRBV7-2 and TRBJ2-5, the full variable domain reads GAGVSQSPSNKVTEKGKDVELRCDPISGHTALYWYRQSLGQGLEFLIYFQGNSAPDKSGLPSDRFSAERTGGSVSTLTIQRTQQEDSAVYLCASTTTSGPQETQYFGPGTRLLVL.